This TCR beta chain was sequenced for a study of blood T cell repertoires in COVID-19. Generated by immunoSEQ multiplex PCR, the TCRdb table keeps only in-frame clones and is missing some. The sample includes about 500,000 clones, approximately 90% seen only once; the top ten take around 0.64%. In terms of age and location, participants ranged from roughly 18 to 90 years and lived in around 22 US areas. Participants had their cohort set by participant-reported clinical history. From germline, CDR1 is MDHEN and CDR2 SYDVKM. The CDR3 consists of 14 residues. Unmatched junction bases numbered 4, after V lost 6 bases and J lost 5 bases.

This sequence was found in a woman under 30 who had recovered from COVID-19. The sequenced sample consisted of PBMCs or T cells enriched from blood (not recorded which). The chain carries TRBV28 and TRBJ2-2; 9 positions match TRBD1. This CDR3 reads CASSTGGRTGELFF. The CDR3 nucleotides are TGTGCCAGCAGCACAGGGGGCAGGACCGGGGAGCTGTTTTTT.